The 17 T cell receptor beta chains given below trace back to one sample, sequenced in a study of blood T cell repertoires in COVID-19. This table comes from immunoSEQ multiplex PCR, and its TCRdb copy is limited to in-frame clones, with some not included. The data show about 170,000 clones, about 88% seen once. Specimen: PBMCs or T cells enriched from blood (not recorded which). These receptors all come from a woman aged 45-65 years who had recovered from COVID-19.

This rearrangement joins TRBV5-1 to TRBJ2-7; 11 bases map to TRBD2. The ends lost 0 bases at V and 7 bases at J; junction bases unmatched: 6. Per germline, CDR1 SGHRS and CDR2 YFSETQ. The CDR3 consists of 15 residues. This CDR3 is CASSLEASGRREQYF. The CDR3 nucleotides read TGCGCCAGCAGCTTGGAGGCTAGCGGGAGGAGGGAGCAGTACTTC.

The chain couples TRBV24-1 to TRBJ2-2; 11 nucleotides align to TRBD1. Germline-derived CDR1 and CDR2 are KGHDR and SFDVKD. J gave up 6 bases and V 8 bases, and 1 base lay outside the gene matches. The CDR3 extends over 13 amino acids. The CDR3 here is CATKDRGPGELFF. In DNA, the CDR3 is TGTGCCACCAAGGACAGGGGGCCCGGGGAGCTGTTTTTT.

The chain employs TRBV27 and TRBJ1-4, with D possibly TRBD1 on 5 matching bases. This CDR3 comprises 16 residues. Germline lookup yields CDR1 MNHEY and CDR2 SMNVEV (reference sequence). Trimming took 6 bases from V and 3 from J, leaving 17 bases between them. This CDR3 is CASRLNAGGANEKLFF. Here the CDR3 DNA reads TGTGCCAGCAGACTCAACGCCGGGGGAGCTAATGAAAAACTGTTTTTT.

The genes are TRBV28 and TRBJ2-1, with D possibly being TRBD2 (6 bases). CDR3 length: 14 amino acids. CDR1 MDHEN and CDR2 SYDVKM come from the germline V gene. V was pared by 7 bases and J by 4 bases, with 14 bases between. The CDR3 nucleotides read TGTGCCAGCAAGGTCGGGGGACTTTACAATGAGCAGTTCTTC. Translating it yields CASKVGGLYNEQFF.

Notes on this clone: Germline is not matched at one junction end, which may reflect a read error. This chain joins TRBV19 and TRBJ1-1; TRBD1 matches at 10 bases. The CDR3 consists of 16 residues. Germline assignment: CDR1 LNHDA and CDR2 SQIVND (reference sequence). The CDR3 sequence is CASRIAGQGRLTEAFF. CDR3 in DNA: TGTGCCAGTAGGATAGCGGGACAGGGGAGGCTCACTGAAGCTTTCTTT.

This clone has just one count. A read error may account for a junction end that differs from germline. V usage is TRBV7-7 and J usage is TRBJ2-1, with 10 bases matching TRBD2. Germline CDR1 and CDR2: SSHAT and FNYEAQ (reference sequence). The CDR3 contains 14 residues. CDR3 in amino acids: CASKIAGGPDEQFF. The CDR3 nucleotides are TGTGCTAGCAAAATAGCGGGAGGTCCCGATGAGCAGTTCTTC.

This clone was observed once. The V and J genes are TRBV5-4 and TRBJ1-4; TRBD1 matches 9 bases. CDR1 is SGHNT, CDR2 YYREEE, per germline (reference sequence). The length of the CDR3 is 16 residues. The J segment lost 4 bases and the V segment lost 4 bases, leaving 8 bases of the junction unmatched. CDR3 loop: CASSQGTDRGNEKLFF. Written as DNA, the CDR3 is TGTGCCAGCAGCCAAGGCACGGACAGGGGTAATGAAAAACTGTTTTTT. Full variable domain (outside the CDR3, taken from reference TRBV5-4 and TRBJ1-4): ETGVTQSPTHLIKTRGQQVTLRCSSQSGHNTVSWYQQALGQGPQFIFQYYREEENGRGNFPPRFSGLQFPNYSSELNVNALELDDSALYLCASSQGTDRGNEKLFFGSGTQLSVL.

The chain is built from TRBV29-1 and TRBJ1-2; the D is unclear. There are 13 residues in the CDR3. CDR1 and CDR2 from the germline V gene are SQVTM and ANQGSEA. Trimming left V 3 bases short and J 2 bases short, with 10 bases between. The CDR3 reads CSVEGRINYGYTF. In DNA form, the CDR3 reads TGCAGCGTTGAGGGCCGAATAAACTATGGCTACACCTTC.

The rearrangement joins TRBV4-2 to TRBJ2-1; TRBD2 agrees at 7 bases. Looked up from germline, CDR1 is LGHNA and CDR2 is YNFKEQ. V trimming: 0 bases; J trimming: 4 bases; junction bases outside the gene matches: 6. The CDR3 sequence is 16 residues long. The CDR3 loop reads CASSQDLRTSYNEQFF. The CDR3 coding sequence is TGTGCCAGCAGCCAAGATCTTAGGACTAGTTACAATGAGCAGTTCTTC.

The genes are TRBV6-5 and TRBJ2-2, with 10 bases identical to TRBD1. The V gene end was trimmed by 2 bases and the J gene end by 5 bases; junction bases not matched to a gene: 5. The CDR3 runs to 16 residues. Looked up from germline, CDR1 is MNHEY and CDR2 is SVGAGI. The DNA for the CDR3 is TGTGCCAGCAGTTACGGGACAGGGGCGATGACCGGGGAGCTGTTTTTT. Protein product: CASSYGTGAMTGELFF.

The CDR3 loop is CASSGGVYNQPQHF. DNA for the CDR3: TGTGCCAGTAGCGGGGGGGTTTACAATCAGCCCCAGCATTTT. The chain is built from TRBV19 and TRBJ1-5, with TRBD1 as a possible D gene (5 bases). The V end lost 6 bases, the J end lost 3 bases, and 12 bases lay between the germline ends. CDR1 LNHDA and CDR2 SQIVND come from the germline V gene (reference sequence). This CDR3 region has 14 residues.

The rearrangement uses TRBV3-1 (or the pseudogene TRBV3-2) and TRBJ1-6, with 7 bases that match TRBD1. Unmatched junction bases numbered 10, after V lost 4 bases and J lost 7 bases. Germline V gene lookup returns CDR1 LGHDT and CDR2 YNNKEL (reference sequence). The CDR3 has 16 residues. DNA of the CDR3: TGTGCCAGCAGCCGACTAGGGGGCGAATCAAATTCACCCCTCCACTTT. This gives the protein CASSRLGGESNSPLHF.

V usage is TRBV6-5 and J usage is TRBJ2-7; D is perhaps TRBD2 (6 bases). In germline, CDR1 is MNHEY, CDR2 SVGAGI. Trimming took off 7 bases at V and 7 bases at J, with 20 bases between the two ends. There are 14 residues in the CDR3. CDR3 DNA: TGTGCCAGCACTTGGACGGGAGAAGGTGGGGAGCAGTACTTC. Its protein is CASTWTGEGGEQYF.

The chain uses TRBV7-2 and TRBJ2-7, with 8 positions matching TRBD2. CDR1 and CDR2 from the germline V gene are SGHTA and FQGNSA. The CDR3 is 14 residues long. V trimming: 1 base; J trimming: 4 bases; junction bases outside the gene matches: 3. As DNA, the CDR3 is TGTGCCAGCAGCTTAGTGGCTAGCGGGTACGAGCAGTACTTC. This translates into CASSLVASGYEQYF. Based on the CDR3 plus reference TRBV7-2 and TRBJ2-7, the full variable domain is GAGVSQSPSNKVTEKGKDVELRCDPISGHTALYWYRQSLGQGLEFLIYFQGNSAPDKSGLPSDRFSAERTGGSVSTLTIQRTQQEDSAVYLCASSLVASGYEQYFGPGTRLTVT.

This clone was seen more than once but under ten times. The chain joins TRBV5-1 to TRBJ2-3; D may be TRBD2 (5 bases). The V and J ends lost 4 bases and 5 bases respectively, with 8 bases between them. CDR3 length: 12 residues. Germline lookup yields CDR1 SGHRS and CDR2 YFSETQ. The CDR3 spells CASSPREDTQYF. CDR3 in DNA: TGCGCCAGCAGCCCGAGGGAAGATACGCAGTATTTT.

V gene TRBV7-8 combines with J gene TRBJ2-7, with 15 bases lining up with TRBD2. CDR1 is SGHVS, CDR2 FQNEAQ, per germline. V trimming: 1 base; J trimming: 6 bases; junction bases outside the gene matches: 10. This CDR3 spans 18 amino acids. DNA for the CDR3: TGTGCCAGCAGCTTAGTTTCCGGACTAGCGGGAGGGCCTGGCGAGCAGTACTTC. Amino acid sequence: CASSLVSGLAGGPGEQYF.

The chain's CDR3 is CASSPRGGDEQFF. CDR3 DNA sequence: TGTGCCAGCAGTCCCCGGGGGGGAGATGAGCAGTTCTTC. V and J are TRBV28 and TRBJ2-1, with 8 bases lining up with TRBD2. Unmatched junction bases numbered 5, after V lost 5 bases and J lost 8 bases. This CDR3 region has 13 residues. Germline lookup yields CDR1 MDHEN and CDR2 SYDVKM.